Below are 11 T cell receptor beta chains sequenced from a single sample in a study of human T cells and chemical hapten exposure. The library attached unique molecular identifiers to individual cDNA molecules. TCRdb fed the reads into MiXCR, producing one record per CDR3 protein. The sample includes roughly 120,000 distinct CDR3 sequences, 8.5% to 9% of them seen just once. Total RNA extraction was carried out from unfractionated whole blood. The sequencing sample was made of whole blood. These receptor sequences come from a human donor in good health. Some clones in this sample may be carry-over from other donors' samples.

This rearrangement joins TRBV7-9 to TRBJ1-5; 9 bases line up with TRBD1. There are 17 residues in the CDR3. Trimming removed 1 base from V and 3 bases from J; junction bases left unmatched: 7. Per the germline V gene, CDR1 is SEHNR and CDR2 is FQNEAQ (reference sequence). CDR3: CASSLDLQGAFNQPQHF. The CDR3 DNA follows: TGTGCCAGCAGCTTAGATTTACAGGGGGCTTTCAATCAGCCCCAGCATTTT.

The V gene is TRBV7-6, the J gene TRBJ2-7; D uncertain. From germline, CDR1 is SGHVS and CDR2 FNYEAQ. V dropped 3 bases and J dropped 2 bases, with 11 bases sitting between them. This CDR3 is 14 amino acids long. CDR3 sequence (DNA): TGTGCCAGCAGCTTGGAAGCTGAAGCCTACGAGCAGTACTTC. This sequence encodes CASSLEAEAYEQYF. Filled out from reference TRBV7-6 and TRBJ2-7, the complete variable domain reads GAGVSQSPRYKVTKRGQDVALRCDPISGHVSLYWYRQALGQGPEFLTYFNYEAQQDKSGLPNDRFSAERPEGSISTLTIQRTEQRDSAMYRCASSLEAEAYEQYFGPGTRLTVT.

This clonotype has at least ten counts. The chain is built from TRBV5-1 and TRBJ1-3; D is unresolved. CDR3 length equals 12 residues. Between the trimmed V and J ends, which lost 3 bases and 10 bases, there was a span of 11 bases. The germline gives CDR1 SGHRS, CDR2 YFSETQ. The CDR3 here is CASSYSDLTIYF. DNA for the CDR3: TGCGCCAGCAGCTACTCAGACTTGACCATATATTTT.

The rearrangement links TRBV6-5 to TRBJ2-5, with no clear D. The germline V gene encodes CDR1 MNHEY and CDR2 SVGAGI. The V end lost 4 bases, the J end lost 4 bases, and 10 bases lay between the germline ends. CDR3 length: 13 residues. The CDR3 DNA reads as TGTGCCAGCAGTTTCGAAGGGCTAGAGACCCAGTACTTC. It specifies CASSFEGLETQYF.

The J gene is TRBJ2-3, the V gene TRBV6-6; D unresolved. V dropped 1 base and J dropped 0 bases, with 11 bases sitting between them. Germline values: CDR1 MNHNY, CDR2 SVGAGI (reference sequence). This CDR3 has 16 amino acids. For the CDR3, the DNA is TGTGCCAGCAGTTACTTCCCCGGGTTAAGCACAGATACGCAGTATTTT. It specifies CASSYFPGLSTDTQYF.

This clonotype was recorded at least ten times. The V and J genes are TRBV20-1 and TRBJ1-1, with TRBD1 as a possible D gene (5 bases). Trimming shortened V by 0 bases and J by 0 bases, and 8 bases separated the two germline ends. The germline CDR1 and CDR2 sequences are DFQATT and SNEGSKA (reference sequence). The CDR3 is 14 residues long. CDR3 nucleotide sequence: TGCAGTGCTAGAGAGGGGGGTTTGAACACTGAAGCTTTCTTT. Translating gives CSAREGGLNTEAFF.

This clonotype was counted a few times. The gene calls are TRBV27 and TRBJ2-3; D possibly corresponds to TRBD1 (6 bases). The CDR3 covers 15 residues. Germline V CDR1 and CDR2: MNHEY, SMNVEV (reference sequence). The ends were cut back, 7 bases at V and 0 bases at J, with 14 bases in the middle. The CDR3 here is CASIPMGASTDTQYF. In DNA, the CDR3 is TGTGCCAGCATCCCTATGGGGGCTAGCACAGATACGCAGTATTTT.

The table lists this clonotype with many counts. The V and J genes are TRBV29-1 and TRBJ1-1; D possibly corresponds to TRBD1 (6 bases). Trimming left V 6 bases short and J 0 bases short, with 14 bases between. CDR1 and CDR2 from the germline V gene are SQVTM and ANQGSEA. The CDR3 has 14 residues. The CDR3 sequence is CSVANRAMNTEAFF. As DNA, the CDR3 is TGCAGCGTGGCTAACAGGGCAATGAACACTGAAGCTTTCTTT.

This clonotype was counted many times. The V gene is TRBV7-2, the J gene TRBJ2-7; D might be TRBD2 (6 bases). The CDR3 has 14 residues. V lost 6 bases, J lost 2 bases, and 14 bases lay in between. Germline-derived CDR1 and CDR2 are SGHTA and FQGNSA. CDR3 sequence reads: CASRSSGQAYEQYF. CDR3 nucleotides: TGTGCCAGCAGATCCAGCGGGCAGGCCTACGAGCAGTACTTC.

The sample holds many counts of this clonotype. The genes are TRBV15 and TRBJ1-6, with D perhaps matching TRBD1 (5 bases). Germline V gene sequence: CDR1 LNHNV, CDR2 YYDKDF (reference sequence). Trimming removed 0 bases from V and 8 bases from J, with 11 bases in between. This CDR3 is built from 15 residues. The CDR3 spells CATSREEGIYSPLHF. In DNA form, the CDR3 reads TGTGCCACCAGCAGAGAAGAGGGGATTTATTCACCCCTCCACTTT.

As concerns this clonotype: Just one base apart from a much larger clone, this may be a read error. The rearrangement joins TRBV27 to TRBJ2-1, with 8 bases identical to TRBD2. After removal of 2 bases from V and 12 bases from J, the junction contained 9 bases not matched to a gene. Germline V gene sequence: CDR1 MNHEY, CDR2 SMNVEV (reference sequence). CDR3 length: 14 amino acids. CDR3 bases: TGTGCCAGCAGTTTACCCGGGAGGGCGAGTGTGCAGTTCTTC. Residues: CASSLPGRASVQFF.